This T cell receptor beta chain stems from a study of T cells expressing NK-cell markers. TCRdb re-called the 5' RACE reads, yielding one record per CDR3 amino acid sequence without DNA. The listing contains a few hundred thousand distinct CDR3 sequences. The germline V gene encodes CDR1 SQVTM and CDR2 ANQGSEA. The CDR3 extends over 12 amino acids. Sequenced material: blood T cells: a sorted CD56 or NKG2C T cell subset, CD4+ or CD8+ T cells, or bulk PBMC T cells (not recorded which). J is TRBJ1-5 and V is TRBV29-1. The clonotype comes from a man aged 18 to 29 in good health. The CDR3 sequence is CSVEDLGQPQHF.